What follows are 27 T cell receptor beta chains derived from one specimen sequenced in a study of response to subunit inactivated influenza vaccine. TCRdb used MiXCR to reprocess the RT-PCR reads, holding one entry per CDR3 protein. The data show approximately 530,000 distinct CDR3 sequences, with approximately 7.7% seen just once and roughly 13% held by the top ten. Specimen: PBMCs from blood, collected less than 25 months after vaccination. The receptors were sampled from a man aged 45 to 75 who received an inactivated influenza vaccine.

This clonotype was observed a few times. This chain joins TRBV4-1 and TRBJ2-7; no clear D. The CDR3 consists of 16 residues. Trimming pared 4 bases from V and 1 base from J, leaving 17 bases between. Germline loops: CDR1 MGHRA, CDR2 YSYEKL. The DNA for the CDR3 is TGCGCCAGCAGCCTCCGTAGCTGGTTCGGATCCTACGAGCAGTACTTC. Translating it yields CASSLRSWFGSYEQYF.

There are a few counts of this clonotype. The chain employs TRBV2 and TRBJ2-2; D is unresolved. The CDR3 extends over 13 amino acids. Germline assignment: CDR1 SNHLY and CDR2 FYNNEI. V shed 7 bases and J shed 8 bases, with 14 bases lying between them. CDR3 DNA: TGTGCCAGCATCCGAGAAGATCCTGGGGAGCTGTTTTTT. It translates to CASIREDPGELFF.

This sequence joins TRBV4-3 and TRBJ2-2; possibly TRBD1 for D (5 bases). V lost 0 bases and J 6 bases, leaving 20 bases between the germline ends. The CDR3 contains 18 residues. Germline CDR1 and CDR2: LGHNA and YSLEER. CDR3 sequence: CASSQDSGRVGSPGELFF. The CDR3 DNA reads TGCGCCAGCAGCCAAGATTCTGGCAGGGTGGGTTCGCCCGGGGAGCTGTTTTTT.

This clonotype was counted many times. J is TRBJ2-7 and V is TRBV20-1; TRBD1 is a possible D gene (5 bases). This CDR3 is 13 amino acids long. In germline, CDR1 is DFQATT, CDR2 SNEGSKA (reference sequence). Trimming removed 3 bases from V and 9 bases from J, with 18 bases in between. CDR3 coding DNA: TGCAGTGCTAGGGACATGTCCCCCACGGTGCAGTACTTC. Translation: CSARDMSPTVQYF.

V is TRBV7-2 and J is TRBJ2-2; D uncertain. Between the trimmed V and J ends, which lost 3 bases and 3 bases, there was a span of 11 bases. The CDR3 contains 15 residues. Looked up from germline, CDR1 is SGHTA and CDR2 is FQGNSA. This CDR3 reads CASSFRVAYTGELFF. The CDR3 DNA reads TGTGCCAGCAGCTTTCGGGTGGCTTACACCGGGGAGCTGTTTTTT.

This chain joins TRBV10-3 and TRBJ2-7; possible D gene TRBD2, 6 bases. The CDR3 length is 14 residues. Trimming took 2 bases from V and 3 from J, leaving 11 bases between them. CDR1 and CDR2 (germline): ENHRY, SYGVKD. CDR3 sequence reads: CAISEAPTSYEQYF. CDR3 DNA: TGTGCCATCAGTGAGGCGCCGACTAGCTACGAGCAGTACTTC.

This clonotype was seen ten or more times. The chain has TRBV7-3 and TRBJ2-7; 9 bases align to TRBD1. This CDR3 has 15 residues. Germline CDR1 and CDR2: SGHTA and FQGTGA. Losses at the gene ends were 2 bases for V and 5 bases for J; bases not matched to a gene: 7. In DNA form, the CDR3 reads TGTGCCAGCAGCTTATCCGGGACAGGGTTCCACGAGCAGTACTTC. Translated: CASSLSGTGFHEQYF.

The V gene is TRBV6-1, the J gene TRBJ1-1; possibly TRBD1 for D (6 bases). Germline V lookup: CDR1 MNHNS, CDR2 SASEGT. The CDR3 has 14 amino acids. V gave up 7 bases and J gave up 0 bases, with 12 bases separating them. CDR3 coding DNA: TGTGCCAGCAAACAGGACAGCATGAACACTGAAGCTTTCTTT. Protein sequence: CASKQDSMNTEAFF.

This clonotype was seen ten or more times. The V call is TRBV7-2, the J call TRBJ2-3; 12 bases match TRBD2. V shed 5 bases and J 2 bases; nucleotides not matched to a gene: 8. The CDR3 is made up of 17 amino acids. Germline V gives CDR1 SGHTA, CDR2 FQGNSA. The CDR3 DNA sequence: TGTGCCAGCAGCCAAGGACTAGCGGGGACGCACACAGATACGCAGTATTTT. Translation gives CASSQGLAGTHTDTQYF.

This clonotype turned up a few times. This rearrangement joins TRBV10-3 to TRBJ2-7; 12 nucleotides line up with TRBD2. CDR3 length: 17 amino acids. Germline V gene lookup returns CDR1 ENHRY and CDR2 SYGVKD. V was clipped by 2 bases and J by 7 bases; unmatched bases: 12. The CDR3 region has the DNA TGTGCCATCAGTGAGCGTCCTAGGACTAGCGGGAACAGAGAGCAGTACTTC. The encoded protein is CAISERPRTSGNREQYF.

The CDR3 loop reads CASSRSGRADSYNEQFF. The CDR3 nucleotides read TGTGCCAGCAGTCGTAGCGGGAGGGCCGACTCCTACAATGAGCAGTTCTTC. The V and J genes are TRBV6-1 and TRBJ2-1; 11 positions agree with TRBD2. This CDR3 region has 17 residues. J gave up 0 bases and V 5 bases, and 6 bases lay outside the gene matches. Germline CDR1 MNHNS, CDR2 SASEGT.

This clonotype was picked up a small number of times. The genes are TRBV20-1 and TRBJ1-1, with D tentatively TRBD1 (6 bases). Germline assignment: CDR1 DFQATT and CDR2 SNEGSKA (reference sequence). V dropped 0 bases and J dropped 4 bases, with 12 bases sitting between them. CDR3 length equals 14 residues. CDR3 sequence reads: CSARDPGGGTEAFF. The CDR3 DNA follows: TGCAGTGCTAGAGATCCCGGGGGCGGCACTGAAGCTTTCTTT.

This clonotype was seen a few times. The CDR3 DNA sequence: TGTGCCACCAGCAGAGATCGTGGGGGCAGTGAGCAGTTCTTC. The encoded protein is CATSRDRGGSEQFF. The J gene is TRBJ2-1, the V gene TRBV15; D is possibly TRBD1 (6 bases). Per germline, CDR1 LNHNV and CDR2 YYDKDF (reference sequence). The CDR3 has 14 residues. V was trimmed by 0 bases and J by 9 bases, leaving 12 bases between them.

The chain joins TRBV6-2 or TRBV6-3 to TRBJ2-2, with a weak D call TRBD1 (5 bases). The CDR3 extends over 16 amino acids. Trimming cost V 0 bases and J 0 bases, with 8 bases left between them. Germline V gene lookup returns CDR1 MNHEY and CDR2 SVGEGT. This CDR3 is CASSYSWTTNTGELFF. The CDR3 DNA sequence: TGTGCCAGCAGTTACTCTTGGACAACGAACACCGGGGAGCTGTTTTTT.

This clonotype was counted between two and nine times. DNA of the CDR3: TGCAGTGCTAGGACAGGAACTAATGAAAAACTGTTTTTT. Protein product: CSARTGTNEKLFF. The J gene is TRBJ1-4, the V gene TRBV20-1; D might be TRBD1 (6 bases). CDR1 and CDR2 (germline): DFQATT, SNEGSKA (reference sequence). The length of the CDR3 is 13 residues. V was pared by 3 bases and J by 1 base, with 6 bases between.

This clonotype appeared many times. V usage is TRBV7-2 and J usage is TRBJ2-6, with 8 bases fitting TRBD1. The V segment lost 11 bases and the J segment 4 bases; nucleotides outside the gene matches: 7. CDR1 and CDR2 (germline): SGHTA, FQGNSA. The CDR3 consists of 14 residues. The CDR3 DNA follows: TGTGCCGGAACAGGGGGATCCGGGGCCAACGTCCTGACTTTC. The encoded protein is CAGTGGSGANVLTF.

The V call is TRBV4-2, the J call TRBJ1-2, with D maybe TRBD1 (5 bases). CDR3 length: 18 residues. Germline V lookup: CDR1 LGHNA, CDR2 YNFKEQ. Trimming cost V 3 bases and J 0 bases, with 20 bases left between them. The CDR3 bases are TGTGCCAGCAGCCACAGAGGATCCGCCGGGACCTCTAACTATGGCTACACCTTC. Amino acids: CASSHRGSAGTSNYGYTF.

The chain recombines TRBV5-1 with TRBJ2-5; no firm D call. This CDR3 contains 14 residues. CDR1 and CDR2 (germline): SGHRS, YFSETQ. Trimming pared 0 bases from V and 2 bases from J, leaving 8 bases between. The CDR3 region is CASSLGSFQETQYF. CDR3 bases: TGCGCCAGCAGCTTGGGATCGTTTCAAGAGACCCAGTACTTC. Full variable domain (outside the CDR3, taken from reference TRBV5-1 and TRBJ2-5): KAGVTQTPRYLIKTRGQQVTLSCSPISGHRSVSWYQQTPGQGLQFLFEYFSETQRNKGNFPGRFSGRQFSNSRSEMNVSTLELGDSALYLCASSLGSFQETQYFGPGTRLLVL.

The rearrangement joins TRBV5-6 to TRBJ1-6; TRBD1 agrees at 12 bases. This CDR3 contains 17 residues. Germline CDR1 reads SGHDT; CDR2 reads YYEEEE. After removal of 2 bases from V and 9 bases from J, the junction contained 9 bases not matched to a gene. CDR3 nucleotides: TGTGCCAGCAGCTTCTCACTGGGACAGGGGGCGGTTTCACCCCTCCACTTT. Its protein product is CASSFSLGQGAVSPLHF.

The CDR3 protein is CASSPGVVEGSPLHF. CDR3 in DNA: TGCGCCAGCAGCCCGGGGGTGGTGGAGGGTTCACCCCTCCACTTT. V usage is TRBV5-1 and J usage is TRBJ1-6; D possibly corresponds to TRBD1 (5 bases). The CDR3 length is 15 residues. In germline, CDR1 is SGHRS, CDR2 YFSETQ. Trimming shortened V by 4 bases and J by 9 bases, and 17 bases separated the two germline ends.

This clonotype was counted at least ten times. The chain recombines TRBV15 with TRBJ1-2; D call uncertain. The CDR3 consists of 15 residues. V was cut by 1 base and J by 1 base, with 10 bases left in between. Germline V gene lookup returns CDR1 LNHNV and CDR2 YYDKDF (reference sequence). CDR3 protein: CATSRGHVSNYGYTF. CDR3 sequence (DNA): TGTGCCACCAGCAGAGGCCATGTCAGTAACTATGGCTACACCTTC. Full variable domain (rest looked up from reference TRBV15 and TRBJ1-2): DAMVIQNPRYQVTQFGKPVTLSCSQTLNHNVMYWYQQKSSQAPKLLFHYYDKDFNNEADTPDNFQSRRPNTSFCFLDIRSPGLGDTAMYLCATSRGHVSNYGYTFGSGTRLTVV.

This clonotype was seen only a few times. The rearrangement links TRBV10-3 to TRBJ2-5; 7 bases map to TRBD1. After removal of 6 bases from V and 5 bases from J, the junction contained 6 bases not matched to a gene. This CDR3 is 13 amino acids long. Germline CDR1 and CDR2: ENHRY and SYGVKD. Here the CDR3 DNA reads TGTGCCATCAGCGAACAGGGGACGGAGACCCAGTACTTC. Its protein product is CAISEQGTETQYF.

The chain couples TRBV7-2 to TRBJ1-3, with 7 nucleotides matching TRBD1. Germline CDR1 and CDR2: SGHTA and FQGNSA. The J segment lost 0 bases and the V segment lost 3 bases, leaving 8 bases of the junction unmatched. This CDR3 has 17 amino acids. This CDR3 reads CASSLTFDRVSGNTIYF. The CDR3 bases are TGTGCCAGCAGCTTGACATTTGACAGGGTCTCTGGAAACACCATATATTTT.

This clonotype occurred a few times. The CDR3 sequence is CSASLQGQPQHF. CDR3 coding DNA: TGCAGTGCTTCCCTACAGGGACAGCCCCAGCATTTT. The rearrangement uses TRBV20-1 and TRBJ1-5; D perhaps matches TRBD1 (6 bases). CDR1 is DFQATT and CDR2 is SNEGSKA in the germline V gene (reference sequence). V lost 5 bases to trimming and J lost 7 bases, with 12 bases between them. The CDR3 is made up of 12 amino acids.

This clonotype was detected many times. This chain uses TRBV29-1 with TRBJ2-4; 7 nucleotides agree with TRBD1. The CDR3 consists of 14 residues. In germline, CDR1 is SQVTM, CDR2 ANQGSEA. The J segment lost 3 bases and the V segment lost 6 bases, leaving 8 bases of the junction unmatched. The CDR3 loop reads CSVLGGRGKNIQYF. In nucleotides, the CDR3 is TGCAGCGTCCTAGGGGGCAGGGGCAAAAACATTCAGTACTTC.

This clonotype was recorded at least ten times. The chain links TRBV5-1 to TRBJ2-7; 9 nucleotides agree with TRBD2. V lost 4 bases, J lost 2 bases, and 4 bases stayed unmatched. CDR3 size: 14 residues. The germline CDR1 and CDR2 sequences are SGHRS and YFSETQ. This chain's CDR3 is CASSESSGTYEQYF. As DNA, the CDR3 is TGCGCCAGCAGCGAATCTAGCGGGACCTACGAGCAGTACTTC.

This clonotype was counted only a few times. The rearrangement links TRBV29-1 to TRBJ1-2, with D maybe TRBD1 (5 bases). The germline V gene encodes CDR1 SQVTM and CDR2 ANQGSEA. The CDR3 loop spans 14 amino acids. V was clipped by 2 bases and J by 6 bases, with 16 bases between them. CDR3 sequence reads: CSVENSLGGNGYTF. The DNA for the CDR3 is TGCAGCGTTGAAAACTCCCTGGGGGGGAATGGCTACACCTTC.